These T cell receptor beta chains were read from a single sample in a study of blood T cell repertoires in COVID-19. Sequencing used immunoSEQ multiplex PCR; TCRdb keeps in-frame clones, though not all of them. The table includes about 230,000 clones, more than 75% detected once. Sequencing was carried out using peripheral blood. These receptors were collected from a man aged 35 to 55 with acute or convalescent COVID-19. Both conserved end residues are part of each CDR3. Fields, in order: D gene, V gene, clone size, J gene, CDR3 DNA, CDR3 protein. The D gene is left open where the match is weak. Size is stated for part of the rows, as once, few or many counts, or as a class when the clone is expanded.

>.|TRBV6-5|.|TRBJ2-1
TGTGCCAGCAGTTTCGAGTCCTACAATGAGCAGTTCTTC
CASSFESYNEQFF
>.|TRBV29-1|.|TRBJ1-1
TGCAGCGTTGTCGATAGCTACACTGAAGCTTTCTTT
CSVVDSYTEAFF
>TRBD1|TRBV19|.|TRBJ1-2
TGTGCCAGTAGTATGGACAGGGCTTCCGGCTACACCTTC
CASSMDRASGYTF
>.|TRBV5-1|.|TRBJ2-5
TGCGCCAGCAGCCCCTCAGGGGGGGAGACCCAGTACTTC
CASSPSGGETQYF
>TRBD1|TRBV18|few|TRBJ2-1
TGTGCCAGCTCACCACGACAGGGTGCCTCCTACAATGAGCAGTTCTTC
CASSPRQGASYNEQFF
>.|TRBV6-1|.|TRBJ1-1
TGTGCCAGCAGCCAAATCGGGAACCCCACTGAAGCTTTCTTT
CASSQIGNPTEAFF
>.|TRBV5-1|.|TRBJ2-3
TGCGCCAGCAGGTCGGAACTAGAATTAGATACGCAGTATTTT
CASRSELELDTQYF
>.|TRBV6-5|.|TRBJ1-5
TGTGCCAGCAGGGGACCGGGAGGCAATCAGCCCCAGCATTTT
CASRGPGGNQPQHF
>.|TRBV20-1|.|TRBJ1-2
TGCAGTGCTAGAGTTCCCAATGGCTACACCTTC
CSARVPNGYTF
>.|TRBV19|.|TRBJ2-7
TGTGCCAGTAGTAACAGGGATCCCTACGAGCAGTACTTC
CASSNRDPYEQYF
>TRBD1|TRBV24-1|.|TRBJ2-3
TGTGCCACCAGCTCCAACAGGGGGCAGGATACGCAGTATTTT
CATSSNRGQDTQYF
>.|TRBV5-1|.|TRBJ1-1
TGCGCCAGCAGCTTGGCTGCGACAGTCATGAACACTGAAGCTTTCTTT
CASSLAATVMNTEAFF
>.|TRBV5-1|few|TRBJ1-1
TGCGCCAGCAGCTTGGGGGTCCTTGGACTAGGGACTGAAGCTTTCTTT
CASSLGVLGLGTEAFF
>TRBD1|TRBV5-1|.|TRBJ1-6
TGCGCCAGCAGCTCCGGACAGGCAAATTCACCCCTCCACTTT
CASSSGQANSPLHF
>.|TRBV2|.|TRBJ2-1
TGTGCCAGCGACGGGTTAGGAGGGGACAATGAGCAGTTCTTC
CASDGLGGDNEQFF
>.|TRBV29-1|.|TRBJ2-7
TGCAGCGTTGAAGAAGGAGTGGACTACGAGCAGTACTTC
CSVEEGVDYEQYF
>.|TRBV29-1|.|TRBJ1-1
TGCAGCGTCTCCGAGGGGGCTGAAGCTTTCTTT
CSVSEGAEAFF
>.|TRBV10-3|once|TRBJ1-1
TGTGCCATCAGTGAGTCGGGGGGGAACACTGAAGCTTTCTTT
CAISESGGNTEAFF
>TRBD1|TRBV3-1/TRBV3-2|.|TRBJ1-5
TGTGCCAGCAGCCAAGGAGCAGGGGGCGAACATAGCAATCAGCCCCAGCATTTT
CASSQGAGGEHSNQPQHF
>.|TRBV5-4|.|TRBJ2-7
TGTGCCAGCAGCTTGGAAGGGAGGTTACCCTCCTACGAGCAGTACTTC
CASSLEGRLPSYEQYF
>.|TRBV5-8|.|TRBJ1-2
TGTGCCAGCAGCTTGGCGGGACAAACCATCTATGGCTACACCTTC
CASSLAGQTIYGYTF
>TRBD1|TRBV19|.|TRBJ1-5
TGTGCCAGTAATTCCCGGGACAGGGGTGGGAATCAGCCCCAGCATTTT
CASNSRDRGGNQPQHF
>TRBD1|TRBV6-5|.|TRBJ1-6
TGTGCCAGCAGGGGGACAGGGGGTAATTCACCCCTCCACTTT
CASRGTGGNSPLHF
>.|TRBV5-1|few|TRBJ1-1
TGCGCCAGCAGCTTGGACTACATGAACACTGAAGCTTTCTTT
CASSLDYMNTEAFF
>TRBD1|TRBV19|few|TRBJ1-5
TGTGCCAGTAGTGGACAGGCTAGCAATCAGCCCCAGCATTTT
CASSGQASNQPQHF
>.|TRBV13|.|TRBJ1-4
TGTGCCAGCAGCTTATCAGAGGGGGTAAAGGGTGAAAAACTGTTTTTT
CASSLSEGVKGEKLFF